The clone carrying this TCR beta chain has a single count. Sequencing was performed with immunoSEQ multiplex PCR; in TCRdb, only in-frame clones are kept and a portion is missing. The sample comprises 250,000 to 350,000 clones, 87% of which are singletons, and around 8% rests with the top ten. There are 13 residues in the CDR3. The V and J ends lost 4 bases and 5 bases respectively, with 8 bases between them. CDR1 and CDR2 from the germline V gene are KGHDR and SFDVKD. The sample comes from a study of blood T cell repertoires in COVID-19. V is TRBV24-1 and J is TRBJ1-5; D perhaps matches TRBD1 (5 bases). The sample consisted of peripheral blood. The sequence was obtained from a woman aged 45-65 years who had recovered from COVID-19. The CDR3 DNA follows: TGTGCCACCAGTGAAGAAGGGGATCAGCCCCAGCATTTT. The encoded protein is CATSEEGDQPQHF.